Listed here are 26 T cell receptor beta chains from one sample, sequenced in a study of blood T cell repertoires in COVID-19. Profiling relied on immunoSEQ multiplex PCR, and the TCRdb table lists in-frame clones only, not all of them. The data contain some 270,000 clones, about 89% of them singletons. The sample comprised peripheral blood. These receptors all stem from a woman aged 60 to 75 who had recovered from COVID-19.

The chain carries TRBV6-6 and TRBJ1-5; tentative D call: TRBD1 (5 bases). Germline V CDR1 and CDR2: MNHNY, SVGAGI (reference sequence). This CDR3 has 11 residues. The V and J ends lost 7 bases and 4 bases respectively, with 5 bases between them. CDR3 in DNA: TGTGCCAGCAAGGGGAATCAGCCCCAGCATTTT. As protein: CASKGNQPQHF.

The chain employs TRBV4-1 and TRBJ1-1; 8 bases agree with TRBD1. This CDR3 has 13 residues. Trimming cost V 1 base and J 12 bases; bases outside gene matches: 7. Per the germline V gene, CDR1 is MGHRA and CDR2 is YSYEKL. In nucleotides, the CDR3 is TGCGCCAGCAGCCAAGGGGGACAGGTAGGCTCTTTCTTT. Amino acid sequence: CASSQGGQVGSFF.

This chain links TRBV27 with TRBJ1-1; D might be TRBD1 (6 bases). The CDR3 is 13 amino acids. Trimming removed 5 bases from V and 3 bases from J, with 10 bases in between. Germline CDR1 MNHEY, CDR2 SMNVEV (reference sequence). Written as DNA, the CDR3 is TGTGCCAGCAGTACCACAGGGTACACTGAAGCTTTCTTT. It is translated as CASSTTGYTEAFF.

Notes on this clone: The same CDR3 can be traced to other DNA sequences in this sample. The chain joins TRBV5-1 to TRBJ2-7; 7 bases map to TRBD2. This CDR3 is built from 15 residues. J was trimmed by 0 bases and V by 4 bases; bases with no gene match: 7. Germline V CDR1 and CDR2: SGHRS, YFSETQ. The CDR3 reads CASSVTGGSSYEQYF. DNA for the CDR3: TGCGCCAGCAGCGTCACCGGGGGGTCCTCCTACGAGCAGTACTTC.

This clone showed up just a few times. The same CDR3 arises from other DNA sequences in this sample as well. The V gene is TRBV11-3, the J gene TRBJ2-5; 9 nucleotides line up with TRBD1. The CDR3 is 14 residues long. The V segment lost 5 bases and the J segment 4 bases; nucleotides outside the gene matches: 5. Looked up from germline, CDR1 is SGHNT and CDR2 is YENEEA. CDR3 residues: CASSPGQGPETQYF. The DNA of the CDR3 is TGTGCCAGCAGCCCGGGACAGGGCCCAGAGACCCAGTACTTC.

The V and J genes are TRBV18 and TRBJ2-5, with D perhaps matching TRBD1 (5 bases). Germline loops: CDR1 KGHSH, CDR2 LQKENI. The length of the CDR3 is 12 residues. V was clipped by 6 bases and J by 7 bases, with 12 bases between them. As DNA, the CDR3 is TGTGCCAGCTCTCAGGACACGGGGACCCAGTACTTC. As protein: CASSQDTGTQYF.

This rearrangement joins TRBV7-3 to TRBJ1-1; weak D call: TRBD1 (5 bases). Trimming took 5 bases from V and 6 from J, leaving 16 bases between them. The CDR3 is 14 amino acids. Per the germline V gene, CDR1 is SGHTA and CDR2 is FQGTGA. CDR3 amino acids: CASSPGGGRAEAFF. CDR3 DNA sequence: TGTGCCAGCAGCCCCGGGGGAGGTCGGGCTGAAGCTTTCTTT.

This rearrangement joins TRBV27 to TRBJ2-7, with D possibly being TRBD2 (6 bases). The CDR3 is 14 residues long. Germline V lookup: CDR1 MNHEY, CDR2 SMNVEV (reference sequence). Trimming left V 6 bases short and J 0 bases short, with 12 bases between. For the CDR3, the DNA is TGTGCCAGCAGACGACCGGGACTCTCCTACGAGCAGTACTTC. It yields the protein CASRRPGLSYEQYF.

The chain uses TRBV9 and TRBJ1-3; 8 nucleotides line up with TRBD1. Germline-derived CDR1 and CDR2 are SGDLS and YYNGEE. The J segment lost 4 bases and the V segment lost 1 base, leaving 7 bases of the junction unmatched. CDR3 length: 16 residues. DNA for the CDR3: TGTGCCAGCAGCGTAACGACAGGGGCTGCAGGAAACACCATATATTTT. Amino acids: CASSVTTGAAGNTIYF.

The J gene is TRBJ1-5, the V gene TRBV5-1, with D maybe TRBD1 (5 bases). The V end was cut by 1 base, the J end by 6 bases, with 11 bases between. The CDR3 is 14 amino acids. Germline V lookup: CDR1 SGHRS, CDR2 YFSETQ. The CDR3 protein is CASSLMRGGQPQHF. The CDR3 nucleotides read TGCGCCAGCAGCTTGATGAGGGGAGGTCAGCCCCAGCATTTT.

This clone was found a few times. V gene TRBV4-3 combines with J gene TRBJ2-1; 8 nucleotides match TRBD2. J lost 4 bases, V lost 0 bases, and 5 bases had no gene match. Looked up from germline, CDR1 is LGHNA and CDR2 is YSLEER. This CDR3 is built from 16 residues. CDR3 in amino acids: CASSQEASGSYNEQFF. In DNA form, the CDR3 reads TGCGCCAGCAGCCAAGAGGCTAGCGGGTCGTACAATGAGCAGTTCTTC.

CDR3 coding DNA: TGTGCCATCGCACCCGGACTAGCGGGAGAGACCCAGTACTTC. This codes for CAIAPGLAGETQYF. This rearrangement joins TRBV15 to TRBJ2-5; 11 bases map to TRBD2. Germline V gives CDR1 LNHNV, CDR2 YYDKDF (reference sequence). J lost 4 bases, V lost 10 bases, and 8 bases had no gene match. CDR3 length: 14 amino acids.

CDR3 sequence (DNA): TGTGCCAGCAGCCCGGGGACAGGGTACGAGCAGTACTTC. This gives the protein CASSPGTGYEQYF. The V gene is TRBV3-1 (or the pseudogene TRBV3-2), the J gene TRBJ2-7, with TRBD1 identical over 9 bases. The trim removed 4 bases at V and 4 bases at J, leaving 2 bases unmatched. Per the germline V gene, CDR1 is LGHDT and CDR2 is YNNKEL (reference sequence). The length of the CDR3 is 13 residues.

CDR3 region: CATSGSTVDYGYTF. Here the CDR3 DNA reads TGTGCCACCAGTGGGTCGACAGTCGACTATGGCTACACCTTC. The J gene is TRBJ1-2, the V gene TRBV24-1, with a possible D match to TRBD1 (5 bases). The germline V gene has CDR1 KGHDR and CDR2 SFDVKD. V gave up 5 bases and J gave up 3 bases, with 12 bases separating them. This CDR3 contains 14 residues.

The chain couples TRBV4-2 to TRBJ1-4; 9 bases fit TRBD1. V lost 3 bases and J lost 8; bases outside the gene matches: 13. The CDR3 runs to 17 residues. CDR1 and CDR2 (germline): LGHNA, YNFKEQ. CDR3 in amino acids: CASSHYSPGTGKEKLFF. Written as DNA, the CDR3 is TGTGCCAGCAGCCACTACTCTCCGGGGACAGGGAAGGAAAAACTGTTTTTT.

The chain carries TRBV7-2 and TRBJ2-2, with 7 bases matching TRBD2. V was clipped by 4 bases and J by 4 bases; unmatched bases: 9. Germline V gene data show CDR1 as SGHTA and CDR2 as FQGNSA. This CDR3 contains 16 residues. The DNA for the CDR3 is TGTGCCAGCAGCTCACCTACTCGACTAGCCACCGGGGAGCTGTTTTTT. This codes for CASSSPTRLATGELFF.

V is TRBV10-3 and J is TRBJ1-2; D is undetermined. The CDR3 totals 16 residues. Germline assignment: CDR1 ENHRY and CDR2 SYGVKD. Deletions cut 7 bases from V and 7 bases from J, with 25 bases between. The CDR3 loop reads CAINARTTDREGGYTF. For the CDR3, the DNA is TGTGCCATCAATGCGAGGACGACGGACCGGGAGGGTGGCTACACCTTC.

The chain joins TRBV14 to TRBJ1-4, with a tentative D call TRBD1 (5 bases). The germline V gene encodes CDR1 SGHDN and CDR2 FVKESK. V was pared by 1 base and J by 8 bases, with 14 bases between. The CDR3 length is 15 residues. CDR3 sequence (DNA): TGTGCCAGCAGCCAAGTTGGAAGGGGAAGGGAAAAACTGTTTTTT. Amino acids: CASSQVGRGREKLFF.

V is TRBV6-6 and J is TRBJ2-2; D is uncertain. Per germline, CDR1 MNHNY and CDR2 SVGAGI (reference sequence). Trimming stripped 2 bases from V and 4 bases from J, with 14 bases between. The length of the CDR3 is 16 residues. This CDR3 reads CASSYGHSHGTGELFF. CDR3 DNA sequence: TGTGCCAGCAGTTACGGTCACTCCCATGGCACCGGGGAGCTGTTTTTT.

This rearrangement joins TRBV10-3 to TRBJ1-4; 8 bases agree with TRBD1. The CDR3 has 13 residues. Germline CDR1 and CDR2: ENHRY and SYGVKD. Trimming removed 8 bases from V and 5 bases from J; junction bases left unmatched: 4. The CDR3 DNA is TGTGCCATCCGGACAGGGACCAATGAAAAACTGTTTTTT. As protein: CAIRTGTNEKLFF.

The CDR3 nucleotides are TGTGCCAGTACCATCAACCCCCGGACAGGGGGCTATAACACTGAAGCTTTCTTT. Protein: CASTINPRTGGYNTEAFF. V is TRBV19 and J is TRBJ1-1; 11 nucleotides match TRBD1. J gave up 2 bases and V 7 bases, and 15 bases lay outside the gene matches. The germline CDR1 and CDR2 sequences are LNHDA and SQIVND (reference sequence). This CDR3 is 18 amino acids long.

The chain employs TRBV6-5 and TRBJ1-4, with a tentative D call TRBD1 (5 bases). The CDR3 loop spans 15 amino acids. V shed 7 bases and J shed 0 bases, with 12 bases lying between them. CDR1 is MNHEY, CDR2 SVGAGI, per germline. The CDR3: CASKIRQSTNEKLFF. Here the CDR3 DNA reads TGTGCCAGCAAGATTAGACAGTCAACTAATGAAAAACTGTTTTTT.

The V call is TRBV10-3, the J call TRBJ1-5; possibly TRBD1 for D (5 bases). The V gene's germline CDR1 is ENHRY and CDR2 SYGVKD. V was cut by 11 bases and J by 5 bases, with 16 bases left in between. The length of the CDR3 is 13 residues. The CDR3 DNA reads TGTGCCGTCGGGCCAGGGATGGATCAGCCCCAGCATTTT. Translated: CAVGPGMDQPQHF.

V is TRBV29-1 and J is TRBJ2-1, with 10 positions matching TRBD2. CDR3 length: 13 residues. Germline V gene sequence: CDR1 SQVTM, CDR2 ANQGSEA. V lost 7 bases and J lost 3; bases outside the gene matches: 3. The DNA of the CDR3 is TGCAGCGCCCGACTAGCGGGCTACAATGAGCAGTTCTTC. Amino acids: CSARLAGYNEQFF.

The rearrangement uses TRBV6-5 and TRBJ1-1; TRBD1 is a possible D gene (6 bases). CDR3 length equals 14 residues. Germline V gives CDR1 MNHEY, CDR2 SVGAGI. V shed 4 bases and J shed 4 bases, with 13 bases lying between them. The CDR3 coding sequence is TGTGCCAGCAGTTTTCAAGGGGGGGTCACTGAAGCTTTCTTT. This encodes CASSFQGGVTEAFF.

The rearrangement uses TRBV25-1 and TRBJ1-1; no reliable D call. The length of the CDR3 is 14 residues. Germline values: CDR1 MGHDK, CDR2 SYGVNS. V was shortened by 8 bases and J by 0 bases, with 13 bases between the two germline ends. CDR3 in amino acids: CASCSSGMNTEAFF. DNA of the CDR3: TGTGCCAGCTGTTCTTCAGGCATGAACACTGAAGCTTTCTTT.